The clone carrying this T cell receptor (beta chain) showed up many times. Full-length variable regions came from constant-region reverse primers plus semi-nested Nested Universal Primer A PCR. TCRdb reanalysed the 5' RACE reads using MiXCR and keeps one entry per CDR3 protein. The sample contains over 50,000 distinct CDR3 sequences, 25% to 30% of which appear only once. Source material: tumor-infiltrating naive CD4+ T cells sorted from the breast tumor. Documented subset: naive CD4+ T cells, CD4+CD45RA+CD25-. The clonotype comes from a female donor with breast cancer.

CDR3 in amino acids: CASSVVGTSAETQYF. CDR3 in DNA: TGTGCCAGCAGCGTAGTTGGGACTAGCGCGGAGACCCAGTACTTC. J is TRBJ2-5 and V is TRBV9; 10 nucleotides align to TRBD2. J was trimmed by 5 bases and V by 0 bases; bases with no gene match: 4. Germline V gene lookup returns CDR1 SGDLS and CDR2 YYNGEE. The CDR3 is 15 amino acids.